This TCR beta chain stems from a study of shared clonotypes between healthy human individuals. J was trimmed by 1 base and V by 0 bases; bases with no gene match: 2. Germline CDR1 LNHDA, CDR2 SQIVND (reference sequence). CDR3 length: 16 residues. Regarding this clone: The antigen is undetermined.

Regarding the study as a whole: Against clonotypes common to all four donors, non-shared ones had lower generation probabilities. Of the naive CD4 clonotypes, around 5.2% were shared across a handful of donors.

Clones were sequenced by immunoSEQ multiplex PCR, and TCRdb holds only the in-frame ones, with some missing. The sample holds fewer than 1.4 million clones, about four fifths seen once. The donor cohort consisted entirely of Caucasian adults residing in Nashville, Tennessee. The clonotype originates from a man between 18 and 35 years old in good health. Some clones in this sample may be carry-over from other donors' samples. The sequenced sample was memory CD4+ T cells from PBMCs. Subset meaning: CD45RA-negative fraction. This chain uses TRBV19 with TRBJ1-5, with 8 bases fitting TRBD1. As DNA, the CDR3 is TGTGCCAGTAGTATAGACAGGGGGCGCAGCAATCAGCCCCAGCATTTT. It specifies CASSIDRGRSNQPQHF.